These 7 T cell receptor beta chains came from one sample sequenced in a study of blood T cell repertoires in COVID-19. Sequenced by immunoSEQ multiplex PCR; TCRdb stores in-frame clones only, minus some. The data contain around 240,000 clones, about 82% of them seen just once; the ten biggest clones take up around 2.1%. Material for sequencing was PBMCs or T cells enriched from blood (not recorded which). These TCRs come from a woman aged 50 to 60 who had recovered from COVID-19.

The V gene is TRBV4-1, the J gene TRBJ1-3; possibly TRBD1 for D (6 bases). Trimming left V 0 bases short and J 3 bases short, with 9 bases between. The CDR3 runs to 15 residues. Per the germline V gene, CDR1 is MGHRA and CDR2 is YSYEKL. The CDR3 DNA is TGCGCCAGCAGCCAAGATGGGACACATGGAAACACCATATATTTT. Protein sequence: CASSQDGTHGNTIYF.

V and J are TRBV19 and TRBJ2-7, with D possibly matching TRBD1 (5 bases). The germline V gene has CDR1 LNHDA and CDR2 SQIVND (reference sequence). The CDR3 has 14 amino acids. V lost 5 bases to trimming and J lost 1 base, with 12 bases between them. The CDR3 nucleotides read TGTGCCAGTAGTCAGGGTTCCCTTTCCTACGAGCAGTACTTC. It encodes CASSQGSLSYEQYF.

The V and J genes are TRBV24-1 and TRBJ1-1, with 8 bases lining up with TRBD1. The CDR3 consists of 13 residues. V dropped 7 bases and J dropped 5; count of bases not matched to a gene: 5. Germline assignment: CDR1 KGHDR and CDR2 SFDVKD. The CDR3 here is CATRRQGWTEAFF. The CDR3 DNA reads TGTGCCACCAGAAGACAGGGGTGGACTGAAGCTTTCTTT.

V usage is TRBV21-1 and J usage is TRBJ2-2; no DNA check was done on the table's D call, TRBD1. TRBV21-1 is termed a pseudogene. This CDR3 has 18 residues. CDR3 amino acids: CASSRITWDRGATGELFF. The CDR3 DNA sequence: TGTGCCAGCAGCAGAATTACGTGGGACAGGGGAGCCACCGGGGAGCTGTTTTTT.

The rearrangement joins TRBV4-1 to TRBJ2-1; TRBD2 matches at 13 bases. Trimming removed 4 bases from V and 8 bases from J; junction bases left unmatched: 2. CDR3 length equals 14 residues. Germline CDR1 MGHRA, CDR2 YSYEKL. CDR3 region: CASSRTSGSDEQFF. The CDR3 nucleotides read TGCGCCAGCAGCCGGACTAGCGGGAGCGATGAGCAGTTCTTC.

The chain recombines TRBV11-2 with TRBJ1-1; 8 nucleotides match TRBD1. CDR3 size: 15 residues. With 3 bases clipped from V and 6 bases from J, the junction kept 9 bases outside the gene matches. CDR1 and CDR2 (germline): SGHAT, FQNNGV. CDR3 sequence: CASSFWTGQGAEAFF. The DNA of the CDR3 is TGTGCCAGCAGCTTCTGGACAGGGCAAGGCGCTGAAGCTTTCTTT.

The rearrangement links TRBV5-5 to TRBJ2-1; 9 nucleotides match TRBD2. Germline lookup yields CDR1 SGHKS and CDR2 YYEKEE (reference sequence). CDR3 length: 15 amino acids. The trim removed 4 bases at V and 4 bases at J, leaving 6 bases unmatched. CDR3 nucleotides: TGTGCCAGCAGCAATAGCGGGAGCTATTACAATGAGCAGTTCTTC. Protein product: CASSNSGSYYNEQFF. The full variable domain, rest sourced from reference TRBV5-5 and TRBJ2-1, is DAGVTQSPTHLIKTRGQQVTLRCSPISGHKSVSWYQQVLGQGPQFIFQYYEKEERGRGNFPDRFSARQFPNYSSELNVNALLLGDSALYLCASSNSGSYYNEQFFGPGTRLTVL.